The 9 T cell receptor beta chains below were found in one sample sequenced in a study of tumor-infiltrating lymphocytes in glioblastoma multiforme. Three nested ARM-PCR rounds with V-beta and C-beta primers built TCRB libraries. TCRdb fed the multiplex PCR reads into MiXCR, producing one record per CDR3 protein. The table records nearly 8,500 distinct CDR3 sequences, over 60% of them present only once. Sequences were obtained from brain tumor tissue. These receptors came from a male donor with glioblastoma.

This sequence joins TRBV6-5 and TRBJ2-5; TRBD2 matches 7 bases. Germline V gene data show CDR1 as MNHEY and CDR2 as SVGAGI. This CDR3 is 15 amino acids long. With V trimmed by 2 bases and J by 4 bases, 7 bases remained unmatched. CDR3 nucleotides: TGTGCCAGCAGTTACAGGCGGGGGAAGGTAGAGACCCAGTACTTC. Protein sequence: CASSYRRGKVETQYF.

This clonotype was observed a few times. The V and J genes are TRBV20-1 and TRBJ2-1; 11 nucleotides match TRBD2. V shed 4 bases and J 1 base; nucleotides not matched to a gene: 6. The germline CDR1 and CDR2 sequences are DFQATT and SNEGSKA (reference sequence). The CDR3 is 16 amino acids. The CDR3, as DNA: TGCAGTGCTAAGCCGACTAGCGGGAAGTCCTACAATGAGCAGTTCTTC. Translation: CSAKPTSGKSYNEQFF.

Comment on this clonotype: The junction departs from the called germline gene at one end, perhaps through a read error. V usage is TRBV30 and J usage is TRBJ2-1; a weak D match, TRBD1 (6 bases). The CDR3 runs to 11 residues. Germline lookup yields CDR1 GTSNPN and CDR2 SVGIG (reference sequence). CDR3 sequence: CAWGRDNEQSF. The CDR3 coding sequence is TGTGCCTGGGGAAGGGACAATGAGCAGTCCTTC.

On this clonotype itself: The junction departs from the called germline gene at one end, perhaps through a read error. The chain recombines TRBV29-1 with TRBJ2-7; 7 bases are a match to TRBD2. The CDR3 is 14 amino acids. Germline loops: CDR1 SQVTM, CDR2 ANQGSEA. The CDR3 DNA sequence: TGCAGCGTGAATGGGGCTAGCGGATTCTACGAGCGGTGCTTC. This translates into CSVNGASGFYERCF.

As concerns this clonotype: Germline is not matched at one junction end, which may reflect a read error. This chain links TRBV11-2 with TRBJ2-1, with 7 bases fitting TRBD2. CDR1 is SGHAT and CDR2 is FQNNGV in the germline V gene. The CDR3 is made up of 15 amino acids. Here the CDR3 reads CASSRDYPGMDEQLF. The CDR3 DNA is TGTGCCAGCAGCAGGGACTACCCAGGCATGGATGAGCAGTTATTC.

This clonotype has a handful of counts. The rearrangement joins TRBV11-1 to TRBJ2-2; D is ambiguous. The CDR3 length is 11 residues. From germline, CDR1 is SGHAT and CDR2 FQDESV (reference sequence). V was pared by 8 bases and J by 2 bases, with 3 bases between. The CDR3 loop is CASGNTGELFF. The CDR3 region has the DNA TGTGCCAGCGGCAACACCGGGGAGCTGTTTTTT. The whole variable domain, filled in from reference TRBV11-1 and TRBJ2-2, reads EAEVAQSPRYKITEKSQAVAFWCDPISGHATLYWYRQILGQGPELLVQFQDESVVDDSQLPKDRFSAERLKGVDSTLKIQPAELGDSAMYLCASGNTGELFFGEGSRLTVL.

There are a few counts of this clonotype. This chain joins TRBV19 and TRBJ2-1; 7 bases agree with TRBD2. Germline values: CDR1 LNHDA, CDR2 SQIVND (reference sequence). This CDR3 contains 15 residues. J gave up 3 bases and V 3 bases, and 5 bases lay outside the gene matches. The CDR3 protein is CASSIGGSVYNEQFF. The CDR3 coding sequence is TGTGCCAGTAGTATCGGCGGGAGTGTCTACAATGAGCAGTTCTTC.

The chain joins TRBV11-2 to TRBJ2-7; D may be TRBD1 (6 bases). CDR3 size: 15 residues. V was shortened by 5 bases and J by 7 bases, with 21 bases between the two germline ends. Germline loops: CDR1 SGHAT, CDR2 FQNNGV. The DNA of the CDR3 is TGTGCCAGCAGCCTGAGAGGGGGTCCCGGCGGTGAGCAGTACTTC. It encodes CASSLRGGPGGEQYF.

With regard to this clonotype: An end of the junction differs from the germline gene, which may be a read error. The chain employs TRBV11-3 and TRBJ2-2; 12 positions agree with TRBD2. CDR3 length equals 18 residues. Germline CDR1 is SGHNT and CDR2 is YENEEA. In DNA form, the CDR3 reads TGTGCCTGCAGCACCTCCTCCAGACTAGCGGGAGAAACCGGGGAGCTGTTCTTT. The encoded protein is CACSTSSRLAGETGELFF.